This T cell receptor beta chain was recovered during a study of T cells in narcolepsy. At the level of the study: Healthy controls were enrolled alongside patients with narcolepsy type 1 or type 2. Study outcomes and limitations: Same-patient CSF and blood CD4+ T cell clonotypes included HCRT-specific and TRIB2-specific autoreactive ones. No autoreactive T cell clone sequences appeared in some memory CD4+ repertoires. Autoreactive clonotypes reportedly recurred in blood of same and different patients, not controls.

Of note for this clone: Antigen specificity is unknown.

The data were produced by immunoSEQ multiplex PCR, yet TCRdb's version contains in-frame clones alone and is incomplete. In the table there are about 25,000 clones, about 80% of which are singletons. The V gene lost 4 bases and the J gene lost 8 bases, with 14 bases spanning the gap. The CDR3 contains 13 residues. Germline CDR1 and CDR2: MGHRA and YSYEKL. The chain employs TRBV4-1 and TRBJ1-2; unclear D gene. The sample consisted of CD45RA- memory CD4+ T cells from PBMCs. The TCR comes from a human donor with narcolepsy. In DNA form, the CDR3 reads TGCGCCAGCAGCCTCGGTGGGGTTGGAGGCTACACCTTC. Translation gives CASSLGGVGGYTF.